These 25 T cell receptor beta chains came from one sample sequenced in a study of OX40 agonist ivuxolimab in advanced cancers. Some clones are missing from TCRdb's copy, which holds only in-frame ones; the method was immunoSEQ multiplex PCR. The sample contains 57,000 or so clones, around 89% of which appear only once. The starting material was CD4+ or CD8+ T cells sorted from blood, obtained in a trial of the OX40 agonist ivuxolimab. The receptors were sampled from an adult with an advanced solid tumor such as melanoma, head and neck, liver or kidney cancer.

The chain joins TRBV28 to TRBJ2-3, with 10 bases that match TRBD2. Germline V gene data show CDR1 as MDHEN and CDR2 as SYDVKM. There are 13 residues in the CDR3. The J segment lost 8 bases and the V segment lost 2 bases, leaving 1 base of the junction unmatched. DNA of the CDR3: TGTGCCAGCAGTTTAAGCGGGAGGGGTACGCAGTATTTT. Its protein is CASSLSGRGTQYF.

CDR3 residues: CASSLSASGVIQPQHF. The CDR3 bases are TGTGCCAGCAGTTTATCAGCAAGTGGGGTAATTCAGCCCCAGCATTTT. The chain employs TRBV27 and TRBJ1-5; D not resolved. Germline CDR1 reads MNHEY; CDR2 reads SMNVEV (reference sequence). The CDR3 totals 16 residues. The V end lost 0 bases, the J end lost 6 bases, and 15 bases lay between the germline ends.

J is TRBJ2-7 and V is TRBV6-1, with 8 bases aligning to TRBD1. The CDR3 length is 16 residues. Per germline, CDR1 MNHNS and CDR2 SASEGT. Trimming took 0 bases from V and 3 from J; bases not matched to a gene: 7. The CDR3 sequence: CASSEARDRSFYEQYF. The CDR3, as DNA: TGTGCCAGCAGTGAAGCCCGGGACAGGTCTTTCTACGAGCAGTACTTC.

V and J are TRBV11-3 and TRBJ2-5; TRBD1 agrees at 7 bases. The V and J ends lost 2 bases and 4 bases, in that order; junction bases with no gene match: 4. The CDR3 is 14 residues long. Germline CDR1 is SGHNT and CDR2 is YENEEA. The CDR3: CASSLTGVGETQYF. The CDR3, as DNA: TGTGCCAGCAGCTTAACAGGGGTAGGAGAGACCCAGTACTTC.

The rearrangement uses TRBV7-8 and TRBJ2-1, with 8 bases fitting TRBD1. This CDR3 spans 15 amino acids. V dropped 1 base and J dropped 5; count of bases not matched to a gene: 4. Per germline, CDR1 SGHVS and CDR2 FQNEAQ. The CDR3 coding sequence is TGTGCCAGCAGCTTAGGGGACAGGTTGGACAATGAGCAGTTCTTC. The encoded protein is CASSLGDRLDNEQFF. Together with reference TRBV7-8 and TRBJ2-1, the CDR3 gives the full variable domain: GAGVSQSPRYKVAKRGQDVALRCDPISGHVSLFWYQQALGQGPEFLTYFQNEAQLDKSGLPSDRFFAERPEGSVSTLKIQRTQQEDSAVYLCASSLGDRLDNEQFFGPGTRLTVL.

J is TRBJ2-7 and V is TRBV28; no firm D call. V lost 5 bases, J lost 3 bases, and 8 bases lay in between. Germline CDR1 and CDR2: MDHEN and SYDVKM. CDR3 length: 12 residues. CDR3 DNA: TGTGCCAGCAGTGATCAGGTCTACGAGCAGTACTTC. Its translation is CASSDQVYEQYF. The complete variable domain, with remaining parts taken from reference TRBV28 and TRBJ2-7, reads DVKVTQSSRYLVKRTGEKVFLECVQDMDHENMFWYRQDPGLGLRLIYFSYDVKMKEKGDIPEGYSVSREKKERFSLILESASTNQTSMYLCASSDQVYEQYFGPGTRLTVT.

V is TRBV5-4 and J is TRBJ2-7; tentatively, D is TRBD2 (6 bases). The V end was cut by 5 bases, the J end by 2 bases, with 20 bases between. This CDR3 is 16 amino acids long. CDR1 and CDR2 from the germline V gene are SGHNT and YYREEE (reference sequence). CDR3 amino acids: CASSWTMGTPAYEQYF. DNA of the CDR3: TGTGCCAGCAGTTGGACTATGGGGACCCCGGCCTACGAGCAGTACTTC.

This clone showed up just once. The rearrangement joins TRBV28 to TRBJ1-2, with D possibly matching TRBD1 (6 bases). Looked up from germline, CDR1 is MDHEN and CDR2 is SYDVKM. Trimming removed 2 bases from V and 8 bases from J, with 15 bases in between. CDR3 size: 14 residues. The CDR3 reads CASSLAPTGSGYTF. Written as DNA, the CDR3 is TGTGCCAGCAGTTTAGCCCCTACAGGGAGCGGCTACACCTTC.

The V gene is TRBV19, the J gene TRBJ1-1; D is uncertain. The CDR3 has 13 residues. Germline assignment: CDR1 LNHDA and CDR2 SQIVND (reference sequence). Trimming left V 1 base short and J 3 bases short, with 6 bases between. The CDR3, as DNA: TGTGCCAGTAGTATAGCGACATACACTGAAGCTTTCTTT. This codes for CASSIATYTEAFF. Full variable domain (outside the CDR3, taken from reference TRBV19 and TRBJ1-1): DGGITQSPKYLFRKEGQNVTLSCEQNLNHDAMYWYRQDPGQGLRLIYYSQIVNDFQKGDIAEGYSVSREKKESFPLTVTSAQKNPTAFYLCASSIATYTEAFFGQGTRLTVV.

This chain links TRBV27 with TRBJ2-2; D is perhaps TRBD1 (6 bases). The CDR3 runs to 14 residues. V lost 7 bases and J 1 base, leaving 10 bases between the germline ends. Germline loops: CDR1 MNHEY, CDR2 SMNVEV (reference sequence). This CDR3 reads CASTTGGNTGELFF. Written as DNA, the CDR3 is TGTGCCAGCACGACAGGTGGGAACACCGGGGAGCTGTTTTTT.

The chain couples TRBV27 to TRBJ2-5; D may correspond to TRBD1 or TRBD2 (5 bases each). V dropped 3 bases and J dropped 4 bases, with 15 bases sitting between them. In germline, CDR1 is MNHEY, CDR2 SMNVEV (reference sequence). This CDR3 comprises 15 residues. CDR3 in amino acids: CASSLYTGTGETQYF. As DNA, the CDR3 is TGTGCCAGCAGTTTGTACACCGGGACCGGAGAGACCCAGTACTTC.

The J gene is TRBJ1-2, the V gene TRBV5-1; a possible D gene is TRBD1 (5 bases). The CDR3 covers 13 residues. V lost 3 bases and J lost 6, with 12 bases in between. CDR1 is SGHRS and CDR2 is YFSETQ in the germline V gene. As DNA, the CDR3 is TGCGCCAGCAGCTGGACGGGGGGTCATGGCTACACCTTC. This encodes CASSWTGGHGYTF.

This sequence joins TRBV6-5 and TRBJ1-1; no clear D gene. This CDR3 spans 13 amino acids. Germline loops: CDR1 MNHEY, CDR2 SVGAGI. Trimming removed 6 bases from V and 10 bases from J, with 18 bases in between. The CDR3 is CASSPGPELAAFF. The CDR3 DNA reads TGTGCCAGCAGCCCTGGCCCCGAATTGGCAGCTTTCTTT.

This clone was seen a single time. The chain employs TRBV11-2 and TRBJ2-3, with TRBD1 matching 7 bases. The CDR3 length is 16 residues. Germline V lookup: CDR1 SGHAT, CDR2 FQNNGV. J lost 0 bases, V lost 5 bases, and 8 bases had no gene match. The CDR3, as DNA: TGTGCCAGCAGCATGGACAGGTTTGGCAGCACAGATACGCAGTATTTT. This gives the protein CASSMDRFGSTDTQYF.

This chain uses TRBV27 with TRBJ2-3, with unresolved D. The CDR3 runs 15 residues. V was clipped by 4 bases and J by 2 bases, with 13 bases between them. Germline-derived CDR1 and CDR2 are MNHEY and SMNVEV (reference sequence). Here the CDR3 reads CASSSTAVFTDTQYF. CDR3 sequence (DNA): TGTGCCAGCAGTTCCACGGCGGTGTTCACAGATACGCAGTATTTT.

The chain is built from TRBV19 and TRBJ2-1; a weak D match, TRBD2 (6 bases). V gave up 5 bases and J gave up 0 bases, with 11 bases separating them. The germline CDR1 and CDR2 sequences are LNHDA and SQIVND (reference sequence). The CDR3 is 15 residues long. The CDR3 protein is CASSPLASSYNEQFF. The CDR3 region has the DNA TGTGCCAGTAGTCCCCTAGCGAGCTCCTACAATGAGCAGTTCTTC.

V is TRBV5-4 and J is TRBJ2-7; TRBD2 might be the D (6 bases). V was pared by 3 bases and J by 4 bases, with 14 bases between. The CDR3 has 14 amino acids. The germline gives CDR1 SGHNT, CDR2 YYREEE (reference sequence). As DNA, the CDR3 is TGTGCCAGCAGCTCCGGGACTTTAGAGTACGAGCAGTACTTC. Amino acid sequence: CASSSGTLEYEQYF.

The chain is built from TRBV27 and TRBJ1-6; D gene uncertain. V lost 5 bases, J lost 7 bases, and 6 bases lay in between. The CDR3 sequence is 12 residues long. CDR1 and CDR2 from the germline V gene are MNHEY and SMNVEV (reference sequence). CDR3 in amino acids: CASSRNNSPLHF. For the CDR3, the DNA is TGTGCCAGCAGTAGGAACAATTCACCCCTCCACTTT.

The rearrangement links TRBV9 to TRBJ2-2; 10 positions match TRBD1. The V and J ends lost 4 bases and 7 bases, in that order; junction bases with no gene match: 10. Germline V gene data show CDR1 as SGDLS and CDR2 as YYNGEE. The CDR3 sequence is 16 residues long. CDR3 loop: CASSNMDRGIGGELFF. DNA for the CDR3: TGTGCCAGCAGCAACATGGACAGGGGGATTGGCGGGGAGCTGTTTTTT.

This chain connects TRBV28 to TRBJ2-7, with 9 bases identical to TRBD1. Germline CDR1 is MDHEN and CDR2 is SYDVKM. V was clipped by 5 bases and J by 4 bases; unmatched bases: 3. CDR3 length: 13 amino acids. The CDR3 here is CASSPGQGYEQYF. In nucleotides, the CDR3 is TGTGCCAGCAGTCCGGGACAGGGTTACGAGCAGTACTTC.

CDR3 region: CASSQGGGSTDTQYF. The CDR3 DNA is TGCGCCAGCAGCCAAGGGGGGGGTAGCACAGATACGCAGTATTTT. V usage is TRBV4-3 and J usage is TRBJ2-3; 7 positions match TRBD2. The CDR3 runs to 15 residues. Looked up from germline, CDR1 is LGHNA and CDR2 is YSLEER. V was pared by 1 base and J by 0 bases, with 1 base of the junction left unmatched.

The V gene is TRBV9, the J gene TRBJ2-7; the D gene could be TRBD1 or TRBD2 (6 bases each). CDR3 length: 15 residues. V was clipped by 0 bases and J by 0 bases, with 10 bases between them. In germline, CDR1 is SGDLS, CDR2 YYNGEE. The CDR3 loop reads CASSVGGADSYEQYF. The CDR3 bases are TGTGCCAGCAGCGTAGGGGGGGCGGACTCCTACGAGCAGTACTTC. The entire variable domain, with the rest obtained from reference TRBV9 and TRBJ2-7, is as follows: DSGVTQTPKHLITATGQRVTLRCSPRSGDLSVYWYQQSLDQGLQFLIQYYNGEERAKGNILERFSAQQFPDLHSELNLSSLELGDSALYFCASSVGGADSYEQYFGPGTRLTVT.

The chain joins TRBV19 to TRBJ2-7; maybe TRBD1 (5 bases). Germline V gene data show CDR1 as LNHDA and CDR2 as SQIVND (reference sequence). The length of the CDR3 is 16 residues. The ends were cut back, 3 bases at V and 0 bases at J, with 15 bases in the middle. CDR3 region: CASSIDETADSYEQYF. The DNA for the CDR3 is TGTGCCAGTAGTATTGACGAGACAGCTGACTCCTACGAGCAGTACTTC.

The genes are TRBV13 and TRBJ1-1, with TRBD1 matching 12 bases. Germline loops: CDR1 PRHDT, CDR2 FYEKMQ (reference sequence). CDR3 length: 16 residues. The ends lost 5 bases at V and 7 bases at J; junction bases unmatched: 11. The DNA for the CDR3 is TGTGCCAGCAGCCCACTACGGGGACAGGGGGCGGGTGAAGCTTTCTTT. This translates into CASSPLRGQGAGEAFF.

About this clone: Other DNA variants within this sample encode the same CDR3. The CDR3 coding sequence is TGTGCCAGCTCGGAAGGGTACGAGCAGTACTTC. Its translation: CASSEGYEQYF. This chain uses TRBV27 with TRBJ2-7; D unresolved. Deletions cut 8 bases from V and 4 bases from J, with 9 bases between. Germline V CDR1 and CDR2: MNHEY, SMNVEV (reference sequence). The CDR3 covers 11 residues.